This TCR beta chain was captured by sequencing in a study of T cells after yellow fever vaccination (dated by TCRdb to the late 2010s). A note on the overall study: The SMART-Seq v4 Ultra Low Input RNA kit was used to prepare libraries from fractions with low cell numbers. To follow T-cell clones before and after primary and booster YFV17D yellow fever vaccination, bulk TCR alpha and beta repertoires were sequenced over time. Two healthy male donors, one aged 18 to 30 and one aged 30 to 40 years, made up the cohort. Blood was drawn at multiple timepoints before and after primary and secondary immunization, with bulk PBMC replicates and cell subsets isolated.

Synthesis of TCR cDNA relied on 5'RACE template switching, a step that introduced a universal primer site along with unique molecular identifiers. Priming of cDNA synthesis was performed from both the TCR alpha and TCR beta constant segments. Library amplification involved two PCR steps, and the second step added sample barcodes and sequencing adapters. Sequencing of libraries was performed on Illumina HiSeq 2500 (2x100 bp) or NovaSeq (2x150 bp). On the authors' methods: Reads were demultiplexed and collapsed into UMI consensus sequences with MIGEC, and V(D)J alignment was performed with MiXCR. Using edgeR on replicate PBMC samples, clonotypes were called vaccine-responding if FDR was below 0.01 and the log2 fold change was above 5 up to day 15. Each bulk clonotype received a CD4 or CD8 identity based on whether the sequenced CD4 or CD8 repertoire contained that clonotype at higher abundance. TCRdb handled the public reads itself, with Q25 trimming in fastp and clone calling in MiXCR, and kept productive beta chains. Records with the same CDR3 protein are collapsed into one entry carrying the most frequent genes and DNA. These V and J calls originate from TCRdb's pipeline instead of the authors' own analysis. This sample has around 310,000 distinct CDR3 sequences in its table, and about 8.7% of those were observed once. The top ten clones comprise roughly 18% of the sample.

Results the study describes overall, beyond this receptor: A small fraction of clonotypes appeared in both the CD4 and CD8 compartments, likely as a result of convergent recombination. After the booster, most clones that had expanded after primary vaccination were detected again (almost 97% of CD4 and about 88% of CD8), suggesting broad maintenance of memory. Because the study included only a couple of donors, the extent to which the findings can be generalized is limited. Because abundant contaminating clonotypes from the bulk population could be contained in FACS-sorted repertoires, computational filtering was required. Compared with the primary T-cell response, the secondary T-cell response was weaker but faster, peaking on day 5 rather than day 15.

Interpreted using the paper, the treatment or condition label stands for: live attenuated yellow fever vaccine strain. At each blood-draw timepoint, two biological replicates of bulk PBMCs were collected. A standard Ficoll-Paque protocol was used to isolate PBMCs from peripheral blood. RNA was extracted with TriZol from bulk PBMCs, CD4 and CD8 fractions, and dextramer-positive and dextramer-negative fractions. This clonotype was recorded a few times. What antigen it recognizes has not been identified. The sample holds no much larger clone one base away, and base qualities are not on file. Taken from cysteine to phenylalanine, the CDR3 has 15 residues. The read is trimmed to its CDR3 DNA, 45 bases read in frame from base 1. The V end gives up 6 bases and the J end 2 bases, leaving 11 bases in the junction not matched to a gene. CDR1 and CDR2, looked up from the germline V gene (reference sequence), are DFQATT and SNEGSKA.

This material consisted of PBMCs, taken on the day of the first yellow fever vaccination. Rearrangement joined TRBV20-1 to TRBJ2-7, and 9 junction bases match TRBD1. The sequence came from a man younger than 35 who received the YFV17D yellow fever vaccine. The DNA sequence is given as TGCAGTGCCCAACTTCCGGGACAGGGAACCTACGAGCAGTACTTC. This yields the protein CSAQLPGQGTYEQYF.